These 17 T cell receptor beta chains originate from one sample sequenced in a study of siplizumab effects on memory and regulatory T cells. TCRdb's copy holds only in-frame clones and misses some; the assay was immunoSEQ multiplex PCR. The sample yields tens of thousands of clones, more than 85% seen once. Material: CD8+ T cells sorted from blood. Source of these receptors: a human donor in good health.

J is TRBJ1-3 and V is TRBV4-1; D may be TRBD1 (5 bases). The CDR3 length is 17 residues. CDR1 is MGHRA, CDR2 YSYEKL, per germline. The V and J ends lost 0 bases and 2 bases respectively, with 14 bases between them. CDR3: CASSQEEAGLTGNTIYF. The DNA for the CDR3 is TGCGCCAGCAGCCAAGAAGAGGCAGGGCTGACTGGAAACACCATATATTTT.

The chain carries TRBV27 and TRBJ2-5; 8 nucleotides align to TRBD1. This CDR3 has 15 residues. V gave up 3 bases and J gave up 5 bases; unmatched junction bases: 8. Germline loops: CDR1 MNHEY, CDR2 SMNVEV (reference sequence). The CDR3 bases are TGTGCCAGCAGTTTTCAAGCAGGGGGCGGTGAGACCCAGTACTTC. It encodes CASSFQAGGGETQYF.

The rearrangement uses TRBV7-9 and TRBJ1-5, with D possibly being TRBD1 (5 bases). There are 15 residues in the CDR3. The V end was cut by 5 bases, the J end by 4 bases, with 15 bases between. Germline V gene data show CDR1 as SEHNR and CDR2 as FQNEAQ (reference sequence). The CDR3 here is CASSPEPGPNQPQHF. CDR3 nucleotide sequence: TGTGCCAGCAGCCCCGAACCGGGACCAAATCAGCCCCAGCATTTT.

The V gene is TRBV11-3, the J gene TRBJ2-1, with D hard to call. The CDR3 is made up of 12 amino acids. V was trimmed by 0 bases and J by 7 bases, leaving 4 bases between them. Germline CDR1 SGHNT, CDR2 YENEEA. The chain's CDR3 is CASSLDLNEQFF. As DNA, the CDR3 is TGTGCCAGCAGCTTAGATTTGAATGAGCAGTTCTTC.

This chain uses TRBV5-1 with TRBJ2-2; D not certain. The V gene's germline CDR1 is SGHRS and CDR2 YFSETQ. CDR3 length equals 13 residues. V was clipped by 0 bases and J by 5 bases, with 5 bases between them. The chain's CDR3 is CASSLDETGELFF. CDR3 bases: TGCGCCAGCAGCTTGGATGAAACCGGGGAGCTGTTTTTT.

CDR3 residues: CASSLYGLSTDTQYF. CDR3 coding DNA: TGCGCCAGCAGCTTGTACGGGCTGAGCACAGATACGCAGTATTTT. The chain combines TRBV5-1 with TRBJ2-3, with D hard to call. CDR1 is SGHRS and CDR2 is YFSETQ in the germline V gene. V lost 1 base and J lost 0, with 9 bases in between. This CDR3 has 15 amino acids.

The gene calls are TRBV28 and TRBJ2-3; D not resolved. The V end was cut by 4 bases, the J end by 2 bases, with 4 bases between. The CDR3 is 12 amino acids. CDR1 MDHEN and CDR2 SYDVKM come from the germline V gene. The CDR3 here is CASSSPTDTQYF. CDR3 nucleotide sequence: TGTGCCAGCAGTTCCCCCACAGATACGCAGTATTTT.

This sequence joins TRBV7-6 and TRBJ2-7, with TRBD2 identical over 10 bases. Germline loops: CDR1 SGHVS, CDR2 FNYEAQ. The ends lost 5 bases at V and 4 bases at J; junction bases unmatched: 11. This CDR3 spans 16 amino acids. CDR3 bases: TGTGCCAGCAGCCCTGGGGGCGCGGGACTAGCGTACGAGCAGTACTTC. Encoded protein: CASSPGGAGLAYEQYF. Based on the CDR3 plus reference TRBV7-6 and TRBJ2-7, the full variable domain is GAGVSQSPRYKVTKRGQDVALRCDPISGHVSLYWYRQALGQGPEFLTYFNYEAQQDKSGLPNDRFSAERPEGSISTLTIQRTEQRDSAMYRCASSPGGAGLAYEQYFGPGTRLTVT.

The J gene is TRBJ2-5, the V gene TRBV5-4, with D tentatively TRBD2 (6 bases). With 5 bases removed from V and 2 bases from J, the gap between germline ends came to 16 bases. Per the germline V gene, CDR1 is SGHNT and CDR2 is YYREEE (reference sequence). The CDR3 is 15 amino acids. CDR3 region: CASSFPEGLQETQYF. The CDR3 coding sequence is TGTGCCAGCAGTTTCCCGGAGGGCCTTCAAGAGACCCAGTACTTC.

Remarks on this clone: No conserved phenylalanine or tryptophan ends this CDR3, so it is likely a read error. It is unclear where the CDR3 begins or ends on the DNA, so no DNA is shown, and the CDR3 is as TCRdb lists it. This chain joins TRBV2 and TRBJ2-3; no check of the table's D call, TRBD2, against the DNA was made. Both ends counted, the CDR3 spans 12 residues. Per germline, CDR1 SNHLY and CDR2 FYNNEI. The CDR3 region is CASSSRLAGLEH.

This clone has just one count. The J gene is TRBJ2-6, the V gene TRBV27, with D possibly TRBD1 on 7 matching bases. The CDR3 totals 15 residues. Trimming stripped 4 bases from V and 4 bases from J, with 11 bases between. Per germline, CDR1 MNHEY and CDR2 SMNVEV (reference sequence). The CDR3, as DNA: TGTGCCAGCAGTTCAGGGGGGTGGGGGGCCAACGTCCTGACTTTC. Residues: CASSSGGWGANVLTF.

The CDR3: CASSTQGHYGYTF. As DNA, the CDR3 is TGTGCCAGCAGCACACAGGGACACTATGGCTACACCTTC. This chain connects TRBV7-2 to TRBJ1-2; the D gene is possibly TRBD1 (6 bases). Germline loops: CDR1 SGHTA, CDR2 FQGNSA. The CDR3 contains 13 residues. Trimming took off 5 bases at V and 3 bases at J, with 10 bases between the two ends.

This chain links TRBV7-9 with TRBJ2-1; TRBD2 agrees at 9 bases. CDR1 is SEHNR, CDR2 FQNEAQ, per germline (reference sequence). The CDR3 contains 17 residues. J lost 7 bases, V lost 0 bases, and 10 bases had no gene match. The CDR3 spells CASSLALLAGIQNEQFF. CDR3 bases: TGTGCCAGCAGCTTAGCGCTCCTAGCGGGAATACAGAATGAGCAGTTCTTC.

The V and J genes are TRBV9 and TRBJ2-2, with 8 bases that match TRBD1. V was pared by 3 bases and J by 4 bases, with 5 bases of the junction left unmatched. Germline lookup yields CDR1 SGDLS and CDR2 YYNGEE. CDR3 length: 15 amino acids. Here the CDR3 DNA reads TGTGCCAGCAGCGGCGGACAGGGCGCCACCGGGGAGCTGTTTTTT. It yields the protein CASSGGQGATGELFF. The full variable domain, completed using reference TRBV9 and TRBJ2-2, is DSGVTQTPKHLITATGQRVTLRCSPRSGDLSVYWYQQSLDQGLQFLIQYYNGEERAKGNILERFSAQQFPDLHSELNLSSLELGDSALYFCASSGGQGATGELFFGEGSRLTVL.

The chain links TRBV7-9 to TRBJ1-2; D is uncertain. The CDR3 runs 11 residues. Between the trimmed V and J ends, which lost 1 base and 8 bases, there was a span of 5 bases. Germline CDR1 reads SEHNR; CDR2 reads FQNEAQ (reference sequence). As DNA, the CDR3 is TGTGCCAGCAGCTTAGGCTCCGGCTACACCTTC. It translates to CASSLGSGYTF.

The chain links TRBV5-6 to TRBJ2-7; 11 nucleotides agree with TRBD1. The germline V gene encodes CDR1 SGHDT and CDR2 YYEEEE. Losses at the gene ends were 0 bases for V and 7 bases for J; bases not matched to a gene: 9. The CDR3 totals 16 residues. This CDR3 reads CASSLALRTGGEEQYF. CDR3 in DNA: TGTGCCAGCAGCTTGGCCTTGAGGACAGGGGGCGAGGAGCAGTACTTC. The full variable domain, completed using reference TRBV5-6 and TRBJ2-7, is DAGVTQSPTHLIKTRGQQVTLRCSPKSGHDTVSWYQQALGQGPQFIFQYYEEEERQRGNFPDRFSGHQFPNYSSELNVNALLLGDSALYLCASSLALRTGGEEQYFGPGTRLTVT.

The V call is TRBV12-5, the J call TRBJ2-2; D might be TRBD2 (5 bases). Germline V lookup: CDR1 LGHNT, CDR2 FRNRAP. V lost 5 bases and J 0 bases, leaving 10 bases between the germline ends. The CDR3 totals 15 residues. The CDR3 nucleotides are TGTGCTAGTGGTCGGGGAGTATCGAACACCGGGGAGCTGTTTTTT. Translating gives CASGRGVSNTGELFF. The entire variable domain, with the rest obtained from reference TRBV12-5 and TRBJ2-2, is as follows: DARVTQTPRHKVTEMGQEVTMRCQPILGHNTVFWYRQTMMQGLELLAYFRNRAPLDDSGMPKDRFSAEMPDATLATLKIQPSEPRDSAVYFCASGRGVSNTGELFFGEGSRLTVL.